One sample yielded the 14 T cell receptor beta chains listed below, sequenced in a study of shared clonotypes between healthy human individuals. The data were produced by immunoSEQ multiplex PCR, yet TCRdb's version contains in-frame clones alone and is incomplete. The table includes 2.3 million or so clones, approximately 93% detected once. The sequencing input was naive CD4+ T cells from PBMCs. The subset was: CD45RA+ positively selected. The receptor set was obtained from a man between 18 and 29 years old in good health. Some clones in this sample may be carry-over from other donors' samples.

V gene TRBV19 combines with J gene TRBJ2-2; 8 positions agree with TRBD1. This CDR3 is 16 amino acids long. V was clipped by 10 bases and J by 8 bases; unmatched bases: 18. In germline, CDR1 is LNHDA, CDR2 SQIVND (reference sequence). The chain's CDR3 is CATSTKWTGWGGELFF. CDR3 sequence (DNA): TGTGCCACCTCCACCAAATGGACAGGGTGGGGTGGGGAGCTGTTTTTT.

The V and J genes are TRBV6-1 and TRBJ2-1; 9 bases are a match to TRBD1. The CDR3 has 17 residues. The J segment lost 7 bases and the V segment lost 4 bases, leaving 14 bases of the junction unmatched. Germline V gene sequence: CDR1 MNHNS, CDR2 SASEGT. CDR3 amino acids: CASSVFEDRGWGNEQFF. The CDR3 region has the DNA TGTGCCAGCAGTGTCTTTGAGGACAGGGGATGGGGGAATGAGCAGTTCTTC.

V is TRBV28 and J is TRBJ2-3; tentative D call: TRBD2 (6 bases). CDR3 size: 15 residues. Trimming left V 2 bases short and J 6 bases short, with 15 bases between. Germline lookup yields CDR1 MDHEN and CDR2 SYDVKM. CDR3 sequence: CASSLGGALGDTQYF. The CDR3 DNA sequence: TGTGCCAGCAGTTTAGGCGGGGCCCTCGGGGATACGCAGTATTTT.

The V call is TRBV7-9, the J call TRBJ2-7; 14 nucleotides line up with TRBD2. Germline lookup yields CDR1 SEHNR and CDR2 FQNEAQ (reference sequence). The CDR3 length is 17 residues. V was pared by 5 bases and J by 6 bases, with 12 bases of the junction left unmatched. The CDR3 DNA reads as TGTGCCAGCAGCCTGGGACTAGCGGGAGTATCCAGCGGCGAGCAGTACTTC. This encodes CASSLGLAGVSSGEQYF.

A note on this clone: This specimen includes other DNA sequences encoding the same CDR3. The V and J genes are TRBV29-1 and TRBJ2-1; no clear D. The germline V gene has CDR1 SQVTM and CDR2 ANQGSEA. V was shortened by 4 bases and J by 8 bases, with 6 bases between the two germline ends. This CDR3 spans 10 amino acids. Written as DNA, the CDR3 is TGCAGCGTTGTATTTTATGAGCAGTTCTTC. Its translation is CSVVFYEQFF.

V gene TRBV6-4 combines with J gene TRBJ1-2, with D perhaps TRBD1 (6 bases). Germline assignment: CDR1 MRHNA and CDR2 SNTAGT. The CDR3 has 17 residues. Trimming removed 4 bases at V and 6 bases at J, with 24 bases between. The CDR3, as DNA: TGTGCCAGCAGTGCCGTATTTTTGGGACACAGCCCCGATGGCTACACCTTC. It yields the protein CASSAVFLGHSPDGYTF.

V usage is TRBV7-2 and J usage is TRBJ2-7, with TRBD2 matching 14 bases. Unmatched junction bases numbered 1, after V lost 5 bases and J lost 4 bases. In germline, CDR1 is SGHTA, CDR2 FQGNSA. The length of the CDR3 is 14 residues. The CDR3 DNA follows: TGTGCCAGCAGCCGGACTAGCGGGGGGTACGAGCAGTACTTC. Its translation: CASSRTSGGYEQYF.

This sequence joins TRBV5-1 and TRBJ2-5; 10 nucleotides align to TRBD2. J lost 5 bases, V lost 7 bases, and 14 bases had no gene match. Germline CDR1 reads SGHRS; CDR2 reads YFSETQ. CDR3 length: 16 residues. CDR3 amino acids: CASRFQLAGALETQYF. The CDR3 DNA reads as TGCGCCAGCCGATTTCAGCTAGCGGGAGCTCTGGAGACCCAGTACTTC. The complete variable domain, with remaining parts taken from reference TRBV5-1 and TRBJ2-5, reads KAGVTQTPRYLIKTRGQQVTLSCSPISGHRSVSWYQQTPGQGLQFLFEYFSETQRNKGNFPGRFSGRQFSNSRSEMNVSTLELGDSALYLCASRFQLAGALETQYFGPGTRLLVL.

A few counts support this clone. The chain is built from TRBV29-1 and TRBJ1-1; D ambiguous. The CDR3 runs to 13 residues. The ends were cut back, 5 bases at V and 0 bases at J, with 10 bases in the middle. In germline, CDR1 is SQVTM, CDR2 ANQGSEA. The CDR3 region is CSVHPDLNTEAFF. CDR3 in DNA: TGCAGCGTTCACCCCGACTTGAACACTGAAGCTTTCTTT.

This chain joins TRBV4-3 and TRBJ2-1, with 11 positions matching TRBD2. Germline V lookup: CDR1 LGHNA, CDR2 YSLEER. With 1 base clipped from V and 9 bases from J, the junction kept 8 bases outside the gene matches. The CDR3 has 16 amino acids. Written as DNA, the CDR3 is TGCGCCAGCAGCCAAGCGCTAGCGGGAGGCCGGGGTGAGCAGTTCTTC. The encoded protein is CASSQALAGGRGEQFF.

In this sample, this clone turned up once. V is TRBV7-3 and J is TRBJ2-1; 8 positions match TRBD2. The germline gives CDR1 SGHTA, CDR2 FQGTGA. CDR3 length equals 13 residues. The V gene end was trimmed by 0 bases and the J gene end by 10 bases; junction bases not matched to a gene: 2. The CDR3 DNA reads as TGTGCCAGCAGCTTAACGGTAGCGGGAGAGCAGTTCTTC. Translation: CASSLTVAGEQFF.

This clone has a single count. The chain couples TRBV28 to TRBJ2-3; possible D gene TRBD2, 5 bases. Germline V gene data show CDR1 as MDHEN and CDR2 as SYDVKM. This CDR3 spans 17 amino acids. Trimming shortened V by 5 bases and J by 2 bases, and 20 bases separated the two germline ends. This CDR3 reads CASSLGIMAAPTDTQYF. As DNA, the CDR3 is TGTGCCAGCAGTCTCGGGATTATGGCGGCTCCCACAGATACGCAGTATTTT.

The CDR3 DNA follows: TGTGCCAGCAGTTTTCGGCAGGGACATGGCTACACCTTC. This codes for CASSFRQGHGYTF. J is TRBJ1-2 and V is TRBV27, with D perhaps TRBD1 (5 bases). CDR3 length equals 13 residues. Trimming stripped 3 bases from V and 6 bases from J, with 11 bases between. Per germline, CDR1 MNHEY and CDR2 SMNVEV (reference sequence).

This clone was observed a handful of times. This chain links TRBV6-4 with TRBJ1-2, with D possibly TRBD1 on 5 matching bases. The CDR3 length is 14 residues. CDR1 and CDR2 from the germline V gene are MRHNA and SNTAGT. Trimming took 5 bases from V and 7 from J, leaving 17 bases between them. The DNA of the CDR3 is TGTGCCAGCAGTCCCACTCTTGGGGGAGGTGGCTACACCTTC. Its translation: CASSPTLGGGGYTF.